Each of the 12 T cell receptor beta chains below was sequenced from the same sample in a study of T cells in localized non-small cell lung cancer. Data came from immunoSEQ multiplex PCR; TCRdb stores just in-frame clones and leaves some out. There are 60,000 to 85,000 clones in the sample; approximately 87% occur only once, and about a fifth lies in the top ten. Sequencing used peripheral blood, obtained before any cancer treatment. The receptor source for this set is a male donor older than 55 with stage III squamous cell lung carcinoma.

This clone was found a few times. The chain links TRBV5-6 to TRBJ1-4; D ambiguous. This CDR3 has 14 residues. V was clipped by 0 bases and J by 3 bases, with 6 bases between them. From germline, CDR1 is SGHDT and CDR2 YYEEEE. This CDR3 is CASSLGAANEKLFF. The CDR3 DNA reads TGTGCCAGCAGCTTGGGGGCCGCTAATGAAAAACTGTTTTTT.

The chain combines TRBV6-1 with TRBJ1-5; the D is unclear. CDR1 MNHNS and CDR2 SASEGT come from the germline V gene. Between the trimmed V and J ends, which lost 3 bases and 0 bases, there was a span of 9 bases. The CDR3 runs 15 residues. DNA of the CDR3: TGTGCCAGCAGTGACTGGCAGTATAGCAATCAGCCCCAGCATTTT. This codes for CASSDWQYSNQPQHF.

This sequence joins TRBV19 and TRBJ2-1; 9 bases align to TRBD2. The CDR3 spans 17 residues. The germline V gene has CDR1 LNHDA and CDR2 SQIVND (reference sequence). The V gene end was trimmed by 5 bases and the J gene end by 5 bases; junction bases not matched to a gene: 13. The CDR3 region is CASSGSGGPGRNNEQFF. CDR3 nucleotides: TGTGCCAGTAGTGGGAGCGGGGGGCCAGGAAGAAACAATGAGCAGTTCTTC. Variable domain in full (rest from reference TRBV19 and TRBJ2-1): DGGITQSPKYLFRKEGQNVTLSCEQNLNHDAMYWYRQDPGQGLRLIYYSQIVNDFQKGDIAEGYSVSREKKESFPLTVTSAQKNPTAFYLCASSGSGGPGRNNEQFFGPGTRLTVL.

This chain links TRBV11-2 with TRBJ1-1; TRBD1 is a possible D gene (5 bases). With 3 bases removed from V and 11 bases from J, the gap between germline ends came to 19 bases. This CDR3 is 14 amino acids long. CDR1 and CDR2 from the germline V gene are SGHAT and FQNNGV. CDR3 DNA: TGTGCCAGCAGCTTGAGCCCCGGGACCCAGCCCGCTTTCTTT. Encoded protein: CASSLSPGTQPAFF.

CDR3 DNA sequence: TGCGCCAGCAGCTTGGCCAGCGGGGGGTTATACAATGAGCAGTTCTTC. Translating gives CASSLASGGLYNEQFF. The chain combines TRBV5-1 with TRBJ2-1, with 9 nucleotides matching TRBD2. The CDR3 length is 16 residues. J was trimmed by 4 bases and V by 0 bases; bases with no gene match: 5. Germline lookup yields CDR1 SGHRS and CDR2 YFSETQ.

The chain uses TRBV2 and TRBJ2-1; D unresolved. Germline loops: CDR1 SNHLY, CDR2 FYNNEI. This CDR3 spans 14 amino acids. The ends were cut back, 8 bases at V and 3 bases at J, with 14 bases in the middle. The CDR3 sequence is CASAFGQDYNEQFF. CDR3 in DNA: TGTGCCAGCGCCTTCGGGCAGGACTACAATGAGCAGTTCTTC. The variable domain in full, with the rest retrieved from reference TRBV2 and TRBJ2-1, is EPEVTQTPSHQVTQMGQEVILRCVPISNHLYFYWYRQILGQKVEFLVSFYNNEISEKSEIFDDQFSVERPDGSNFTLKIRSTKLEDSAMYFCASAFGQDYNEQFFGPGTRLTVL.

The chain couples TRBV27 to TRBJ2-1; TRBD2 aligns across 7 bases. The CDR3 runs 16 residues. J gave up 1 base and V 0 bases, and 3 bases lay outside the gene matches. CDR1 and CDR2 (germline): MNHEY, SMNVEV (reference sequence). The CDR3 protein is CASSLSAGVSYNEQFF. CDR3 coding DNA: TGTGCCAGCAGTTTATCGGCGGGGGTTTCCTACAATGAGCAGTTCTTC.

The chain carries TRBV29-1 and TRBJ1-1; D uncertain. Per germline, CDR1 SQVTM and CDR2 ANQGSEA. Trimming cost V 5 bases and J 5 bases, with 12 bases left between them. This CDR3 is 12 amino acids long. CDR3 DNA: TGCAGCGTTAGGACCCGGGGTACTGAAGCTTTCTTT. It yields the protein CSVRTRGTEAFF.

This chain connects TRBV15 to TRBJ1-4, with D hard to call. Trimming removed 1 base at V and 5 bases at J, with 8 bases between. This CDR3 is built from 14 residues. From germline, CDR1 is LNHNV and CDR2 YYDKDF (reference sequence). CDR3 residues: CATSRGSENEKLFF. In DNA form, the CDR3 reads TGTGCCACCAGCAGAGGATCGGAGAATGAAAAACTGTTTTTT. The whole variable domain, remainder taken from reference TRBV15 and TRBJ1-4, is DAMVIQNPRYQVTQFGKPVTLSCSQTLNHNVMYWYQQKSSQAPKLLFHYYDKDFNNEADTPDNFQSRRPNTSFCFLDIRSPGLGDTAMYLCATSRGSENEKLFFGSGTQLSVL.

This chain joins TRBV14 and TRBJ1-2; the D gene is possibly TRBD1 (6 bases). Germline loops: CDR1 SGHDN, CDR2 FVKESK. Between the trimmed V and J ends, which lost 0 bases and 8 bases, there was a span of 13 bases. The CDR3 is made up of 14 amino acids. CDR3 protein: CASSQELQGAGYTF. The CDR3 nucleotides are TGTGCCAGCAGCCAAGAGCTACAGGGAGCCGGCTACACCTTC.

The gene calls are TRBV6-5 and TRBJ1-2, with a weak D call TRBD1 (5 bases). The CDR3 has 13 amino acids. The V gene's germline CDR1 is MNHEY and CDR2 SVGAGI. V was pared by 2 bases and J by 4 bases, with 8 bases between. CDR3 amino acids: CASSYDSPYGYTF. The CDR3 DNA is TGTGCCAGCAGTTACGACAGTCCCTATGGCTACACCTTC.

This clone occurred a few times. V is TRBV6-1 and J is TRBJ1-5, with 8 bases that match TRBD1. CDR3 size: 15 residues. The germline V gene encodes CDR1 MNHNS and CDR2 SASEGT. Losses at the gene ends were 6 bases for V and 4 bases for J; bases not matched to a gene: 8. CDR3 residues: CASRKGTGLNQPQHF. CDR3 coding DNA: TGTGCCAGCAGGAAAGGGACAGGCCTTAATCAGCCCCAGCATTTT.